This TCR beta chain comes out of a study of blood T cell repertoires in COVID-19. About the study: PBMCs, B-cell-depleted T cells, or T cells provided the cDNA or gDNA that made up the material.

The method was immunoSEQ multiplex PCR; TCRdb's version includes in-frame clones alone and lacks a portion of them. The data show over 150,000 clones, nearly 90% seen once. This CDR3 spans 14 amino acids. Trimming took 0 bases from V and 1 from J, leaving 7 bases between them. Per germline, CDR1 SGHNT and CDR2 YYREEE (reference sequence). Sequencing was done on a sample of peripheral blood. The chain uses TRBV5-4 and TRBJ2-5; D perhaps matches TRBD2 (5 bases). The receptor comes from a man aged 50 to 60 with COVID-19, enrolled during active disease. CDR3 sequence (DNA): TGTGCCAGCAGCTTGGTCGGAGGCCAAGAGACCCAGTACTTC. Translating it yields CASSLVGGQETQYF.